The clone carrying this T cell receptor (beta chain) was seen more than once but under ten times. Other nucleotide sequences in the sample specify the same CDR3. With 60 Vbeta and 13 Jbeta primers, the PCR was carried out. TCRdb's copy holds only in-frame clones and misses some; the assay was immunoSEQ multiplex PCR. Here the sample spans 100,000 to 150,000 clones, approximately 10% being singletons. The data derive from a study of cytomegalovirus exposure and HLA in healthy donors. The length of the CDR3 is 18 residues. Germline-derived CDR1 and CDR2 are SGHRS and YFSETQ. Trimming cost V 2 bases and J 3 bases; bases outside gene matches: 13.

The TCR was taken from a woman in her thirties or forties in good health and CMV-seropositive. Input material: PBMCs. The chain recombines TRBV5-1 with TRBJ2-3; TRBD2 aligns across 9 bases. This CDR3 is CASSFGLAGDLTTDTQYF. CDR3 DNA sequence: TGCGCCAGCAGCTTCGGTTTAGCGGGGGACCTCACGACAGATACGCAGTATTTT.